The clone carrying this T cell receptor beta chain was seen only a few times. Its antigen is undetermined. The sample originates from a study of cytomegalovirus exposure and HLA in healthy donors. PCR was performed using 60 Vbeta and 13 Jbeta primers. Sequenced by immunoSEQ multiplex PCR; TCRdb stores in-frame clones only, minus some. The sample holds about 100,000 clones, roughly 74% seen once. The germline CDR1 and CDR2 sequences are MGHRA and YSYEKL. V lost 3 bases, J lost 5 bases, and 4 bases stayed unmatched. This CDR3 comprises 14 residues. At sampling all donors were nominally healthy, likely with unrecorded immune exposures. General study points: Later on, analysis showed that most CMV-associated TCR beta chains appeared to be HLA-restricted. Highly shared variants forming one cluster were likely a sequencing artifact.

Sequenced sample: PBMCs. This sequence originates from a woman aged 40 to 50 in good health and CMV-seronegative. V is TRBV4-1 and J is TRBJ2-5, with 9 bases fitting TRBD2. DNA of the CDR3: TGCGCCAGCAGCCAGGGAAGCGGGGGGGAGACCCAGTACTTC. This translates into CASSQGSGGETQYF.